This TCR beta chain stems from a study of cytotoxic CD8 clonotypes in ibrutinib-treated CLL. Broader study findings: Exceeding age-matched healthy donors, baseline clonality also tracked the counts of circulating CD8+ T cells. With treatment, public clonotypes, which were uncommon, either contracted or remained stable.

The CDR3 is 15 residues long. Germline loops: CDR1 SQVTM, CDR2 ANQGSEA. The ends were cut back, 0 bases at V and 11 bases at J, with 20 bases in the middle. Around 2.2 micrograms of genomic DNA came from cryopreserved PBMCs for TCR beta libraries. In the case of this clone: Its specificity is not known.

The sequencing depth, 1 in 200,000 to 1 in 1 million T cells, was the target. Clones were read by immunoSEQ multiplex PCR, and TCRdb kept only the in-frame ones, dropping some. The sample comprises about 270,000 clones, roughly 76% of which are singletons, and roughly 5.7% rests with the top ten. The sequence was obtained from a human donor with chronic lymphocytic leukemia. This chain uses TRBV29-1 with TRBJ1-5; D possibly corresponds to TRBD1 (5 bases). The sequences come from PBMCs, collected at disease progression, from a patient treated with ibrutinib. CDR3 bases: TGCAGCGTTGAAGATTTGTCAGGAGGGGCCGGGGCCCAGCATTTT. Its protein is CSVEDLSGGAGAQHF.